This TCR beta chain appears in the sequencing data of a study of blood T cell repertoires in COVID-19. The CDR3 contains 17 residues. CDR1 SGHAT and CDR2 FQNNGV come from the germline V gene. V shed 6 bases, J shed 5 bases, and the junction held 12 bases outside the gene matches. The data were produced by immunoSEQ multiplex PCR, yet TCRdb's version contains in-frame clones alone and is incomplete. The sample comprises about 480,000 clones, around nine tenths of which are singletons, and about 8% rests with the top ten. This sequence originates from a woman aged 45-65 years with COVID-19, enrolled during active disease. The V and J genes are TRBV11-2 and TRBJ2-3; 12 bases match TRBD2. The sequencing sample was made of peripheral blood. The DNA for the CDR3 is TGTGCCAGCAGGAGAGAACTAGCGGGGGGAGTCGGAGATACGCAGTATTTT. It yields the protein CASRRELAGGVGDTQYF.